This T cell receptor beta chain came from a study of CD8 T cells in Susac syndrome. General study results and limits: Only a relatively small number of individuals were included in the TCR sequencing and HLA analysis.

The sequenced target, TCR beta, came from blood CD8+ and CD4+ T cells. Reverse transcription of 0.5 to 1 ug RNA was performed with random hexamers. With immunoSEQ multiplex PCR, TCR beta CDR3 was amplified across 54 Vbeta and 13 Jbeta. MiXCR, run by TCRdb on the immunoSEQ multiplex PCR reads, gives a single entry per CDR3 protein. Of 130,000 to 150,000 distinct CDR3 sequences listed, 94% are singletons. Trimming pared 3 bases from V and 5 bases from J, leaving 1 base between. Germline values: CDR1 SQVTM, CDR2 ANQGSEA. This CDR3 spans 9 amino acids. This clonotype was counted once. The antigen remains unidentified.

Sequencing was performed on CD8+ T cells from PBMCs. The receptor comes from a human donor in good health. The rearrangement joins TRBV29-1 to TRBJ1-2; D not certain. DNA for the CDR3: TGCAGCGTTGATTATGGCTACACCTTC. Translation: CSVDYGYTF.